The clone carrying this T cell receptor (beta chain) was seen repeatedly, ten times or more. 5'RACE template switching added a universal primer site and UMIs to TCR cDNA. TCRdb re-called the 5' RACE reads with MiXCR, one entry per CDR3 protein. The sample holds 150,000 or so distinct CDR3 sequences, 6% to 7.5% seen once. The data originate from a study of T cells after yellow fever vaccination. Trimming shortened V by 1 base and J by 0 bases, and 7 bases separated the two germline ends. CDR3 size: 15 residues. CDR1 and CDR2 from the germline V gene are LGHNA and YSLEER. This material consisted of CD4+ T cells sorted from PBMCs, taken less than 6 days after the first yellow fever vaccination. V gene TRBV4-3 combines with J gene TRBJ2-1; either TRBD1 or TRBD2 may fit D (5 bases each). This clonotype was obtained from a man aged 18 to 30 who received the YFV17D yellow fever vaccine. This CDR3 reads CASSQGGSSYNEQFF. The CDR3 DNA reads TGCGCCAGCAGCCAAGGGGGGAGCTCCTACAATGAGCAGTTCTTC.